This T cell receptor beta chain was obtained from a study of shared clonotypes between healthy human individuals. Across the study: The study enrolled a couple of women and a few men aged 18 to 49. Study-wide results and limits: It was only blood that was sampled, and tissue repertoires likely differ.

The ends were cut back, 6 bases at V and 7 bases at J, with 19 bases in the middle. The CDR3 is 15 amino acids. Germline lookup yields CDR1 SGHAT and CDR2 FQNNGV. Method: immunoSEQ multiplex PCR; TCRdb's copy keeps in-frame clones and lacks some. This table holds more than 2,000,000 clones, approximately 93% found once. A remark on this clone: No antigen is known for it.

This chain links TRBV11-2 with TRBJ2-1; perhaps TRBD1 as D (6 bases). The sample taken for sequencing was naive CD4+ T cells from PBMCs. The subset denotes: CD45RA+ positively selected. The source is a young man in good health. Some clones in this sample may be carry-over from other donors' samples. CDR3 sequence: CASSLTGFRSNEQFF. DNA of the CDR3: TGTGCCAGCAGTCTAACAGGGTTCCGTTCAAATGAGCAGTTCTTC.